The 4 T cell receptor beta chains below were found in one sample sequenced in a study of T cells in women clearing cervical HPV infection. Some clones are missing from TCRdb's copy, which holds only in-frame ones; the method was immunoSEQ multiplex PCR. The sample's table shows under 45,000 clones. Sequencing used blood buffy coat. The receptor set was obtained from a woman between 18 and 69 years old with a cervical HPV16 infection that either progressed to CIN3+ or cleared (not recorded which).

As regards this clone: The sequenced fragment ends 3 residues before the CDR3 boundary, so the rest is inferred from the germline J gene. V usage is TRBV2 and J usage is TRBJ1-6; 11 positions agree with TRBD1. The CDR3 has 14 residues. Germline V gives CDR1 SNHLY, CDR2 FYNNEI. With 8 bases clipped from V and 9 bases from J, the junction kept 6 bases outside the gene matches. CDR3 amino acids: CASRGQGDGSPLHF. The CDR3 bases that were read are TGTGCCAGCCGGGGACAGGGGGACGGTTCACCC.

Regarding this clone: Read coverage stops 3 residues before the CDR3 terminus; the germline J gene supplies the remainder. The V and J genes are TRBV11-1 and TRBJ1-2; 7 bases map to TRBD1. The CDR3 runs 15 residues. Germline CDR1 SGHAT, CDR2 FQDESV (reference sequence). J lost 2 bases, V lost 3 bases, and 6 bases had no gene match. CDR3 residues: CASSFTTTGNYGYTF. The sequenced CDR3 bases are TGTGCCAGCAGCTTTACCACGACAGGGAACTATGGC.

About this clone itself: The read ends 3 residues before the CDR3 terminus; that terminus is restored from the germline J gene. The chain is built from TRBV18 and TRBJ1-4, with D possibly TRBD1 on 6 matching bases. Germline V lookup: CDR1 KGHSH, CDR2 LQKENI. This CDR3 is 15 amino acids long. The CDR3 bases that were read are TGTGCCAGCTCACTAATGGACAGCAAGAATTCACCA. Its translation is CASSLMDSKNSP. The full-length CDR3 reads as CASSLMDSKNSPLFF.

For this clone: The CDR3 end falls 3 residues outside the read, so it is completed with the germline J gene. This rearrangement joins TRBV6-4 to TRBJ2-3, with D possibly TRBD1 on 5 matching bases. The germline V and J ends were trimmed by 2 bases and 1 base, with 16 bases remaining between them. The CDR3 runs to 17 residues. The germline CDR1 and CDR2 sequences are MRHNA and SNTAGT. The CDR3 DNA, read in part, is TGTGCCAGCAGTGACCCCCCCAGGGCGACAGGCACAGATACG. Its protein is CASSDPPRATGTDT. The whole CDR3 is CASSDPPRATGTDTQYF.